Below, one T cell receptor beta chain is given with its context. What it recognizes is unknown. This sample is drawn from a study of early T cells in non-severe SARS-CoV-2 infection. Study information: Chains from this unsorted whole-blood bulk RNA could not be paired.

In germline, CDR1 is KGHSH, CDR2 LQKENI. V lost 2 bases and J 5 bases, leaving 10 bases between the germline ends. This CDR3 has 13 amino acids. Individual cDNA molecules were tagged with unique molecular identifiers, the study reported. TCRdb reprocessed the 5' RACE reads with MiXCR, giving one entry per CDR3 protein. The sample carries approximately 64,000 distinct CDR3 sequences, less than 20% recorded once. Notes on the study in general: Sequences matched to VDJdb favored anti-spike CD8 responses, while private and CD4 specificities were missed.

The chain employs TRBV18 and TRBJ2-7, with D unclear. The source material was whole blood, sampled at baseline. The clonotype comes from an adult who was a healthcare worker with PCR-confirmed SARS-CoV-2 infection or an uninfected control (not recorded which). The CDR3 loop reads CASSPTRPHEQYF. CDR3 sequence (DNA): TGTGCCAGCTCACCAACAAGGCCCCACGAGCAGTACTTC.